This paragraph covers one T cell receptor beta chain sequence. Its specificity is unknown. Measured with immunoSEQ multiplex PCR; TCRdb has only the in-frame clones, and not every one. Of under 200,000 clones listed, almost 95% are singletons. The record originates from a study of T cell responses to AZD1222 COVID-19 vaccine. The overall study: It was second doses at about 4 or about 12 weeks that were pooled. Study conclusions and caveats: Samples come after the peak T cell response, not at day 14.

V was clipped by 0 bases and J by 2 bases, with 10 bases between them. In germline, CDR1 is MNHEY, CDR2 SVGAGI. CDR3 length: 15 amino acids. The chain has TRBV6-5 and TRBJ1-2; D unresolved. The clonotype comes from an adult in good health. Sequenced material: peripheral blood, taken on day 0 of AZD1222 vaccination. The CDR3 nucleotides are TGTGCCAGCAGTTACTCTTCGCGGCAGAACTATGGCTACACCTTC. Its translation: CASSYSSRQNYGYTF.